These 10 T cell receptor beta chains were sequenced from one sample in a study of OX40 agonist ivuxolimab in advanced cancers. The protocol was immunoSEQ multiplex PCR, while the TCRdb copy is restricted to in-frame clones and leaves out a portion. Seen here are about 68,000 clones, more than 65% observed once, and the top ten hold around 1.5%. The sample consisted of CD4+ or CD8+ T cells sorted from blood, taken in a trial of the OX40 agonist ivuxolimab. The receptors derive from an adult with an advanced solid tumor such as melanoma, head and neck, liver or kidney cancer.

V is TRBV13 and J is TRBJ2-7, with 9 bases identical to TRBD2. CDR1 and CDR2 (germline): PRHDT, FYEKMQ (reference sequence). This CDR3 has 15 amino acids. The V segment lost 5 bases and the J segment 6 bases; nucleotides outside the gene matches: 11. DNA for the CDR3: TGTGCCAGCAGCCGGTGGAGCGGGAGGCCGGGCGAGCAGTACTTC. Translated, it gives CASSRWSGRPGEQYF.

J is TRBJ1-5 and V is TRBV5-1, with D tentatively TRBD1 (5 bases). Germline CDR1 and CDR2: SGHRS and YFSETQ. CDR3 length: 14 residues. The V end was cut by 0 bases, the J end by 5 bases, with 9 bases between. CDR3 sequence: CASSLGGGDQPQHF. The CDR3 coding sequence is TGCGCCAGCAGCTTGGGTGGGGGGGATCAGCCCCAGCATTTT.

This chain connects TRBV30 to TRBJ1-5; D gene unclear. Trimming stripped 2 bases from V and 4 bases from J, with 18 bases between. The CDR3 runs 16 residues. Germline V gene lookup returns CDR1 GTSNPN and CDR2 SVGIG (reference sequence). CDR3 bases: TGTGCCTGGAGTATCCCAGGCTTCGGCACTAATCAGCCCCAGCATTTT. Encoded protein: CAWSIPGFGTNQPQHF.

The rearrangement links TRBV19 to TRBJ1-1; D is perhaps TRBD1 (6 bases). Trimming stripped 5 bases from V and 11 bases from J, with 15 bases between. This CDR3 has 12 amino acids. Germline values: CDR1 LNHDA, CDR2 SQIVND (reference sequence). The CDR3 DNA is TGTGCCAGTAGTTTCACAGGGTGGTACGCTTTCTTT. Encoded protein: CASSFTGWYAFF. Drawing the rest from reference TRBV19 and TRBJ1-1, the complete variable domain is DGGITQSPKYLFRKEGQNVTLSCEQNLNHDAMYWYRQDPGQGLRLIYYSQIVNDFQKGDIAEGYSVSREKKESFPLTVTSAQKNPTAFYLCASSFTGWYAFFGQGTRLTVV.

The chain recombines TRBV6-5 with TRBJ1-5; D is unresolved. CDR1 MNHEY and CDR2 SVGAGI come from the germline V gene. The CDR3 covers 16 residues. V lost 4 bases, J lost 1 base, and 14 bases lay in between. CDR3 protein: CASSSSTGGSNQPQHF. Here the CDR3 DNA reads TGTGCCAGCAGTTCCTCGACGGGAGGGAGCAATCAGCCCCAGCATTTT.

V and J are TRBV11-2 and TRBJ2-7; tentative D call: TRBD2 (6 bases). Per the germline V gene, CDR1 is SGHAT and CDR2 is FQNNGV. The CDR3 has 15 residues. V was trimmed by 5 bases and J by 6 bases, leaving 20 bases between them. CDR3 sequence (DNA): TGTGCCAGCAGCCCCCAGACGGGAGAGGGAGGCGAGCAGTACTTC. Residues: CASSPQTGEGGEQYF.

This rearrangement joins TRBV27 to TRBJ1-5, with 8 nucleotides matching TRBD1. Germline values: CDR1 MNHEY, CDR2 SMNVEV (reference sequence). The CDR3 extends over 17 amino acids. J lost 1 base, V lost 1 base, and 6 bases had no gene match. CDR3 protein: CASSLYSGGSSNQPQHF. In DNA, the CDR3 is TGTGCCAGCAGTTTATACTCAGGGGGCTCAAGCAATCAGCCCCAGCATTTT.

This clone was detected only a few times. This CDR3 is CASSSWSTENTEAFF. For the CDR3, the DNA is TGCGCCAGCAGCTCTTGGTCCACAGAGAACACTGAAGCTTTCTTT. This chain uses TRBV5-1 with TRBJ1-1; D is ambiguous. V was pared by 3 bases and J by 1 base, with 13 bases between. This CDR3 contains 15 residues. The germline gives CDR1 SGHRS, CDR2 YFSETQ.

This chain uses TRBV6-6 with TRBJ2-1; the match to TRBD2 covers 7 bases. The germline gives CDR1 MNHNY, CDR2 SVGAGI (reference sequence). The length of the CDR3 is 16 residues. The trim removed 9 bases at V and 3 bases at J, leaving 14 bases unmatched. CDR3 in DNA: TGTGCCAGAGGATTGGTTGTTGGGGACTACTACAATGAGCAGTTCTTC. It specifies CARGLVVGDYYNEQFF.

This chain links TRBV7-2 with TRBJ1-2, with D unclear. Germline-derived CDR1 and CDR2 are SGHTA and FQGNSA. The CDR3 consists of 13 residues. V was pared by 5 bases and J by 3 bases, with 10 bases between. CDR3 bases: TGTGCCAGCAGCCAAGATCCTTACTATGGCTACACCTTC. Protein sequence: CASSQDPYYGYTF. The whole variable domain, remainder taken from reference TRBV7-2 and TRBJ1-2, is GAGVSQSPSNKVTEKGKDVELRCDPISGHTALYWYRQSLGQGLEFLIYFQGNSAPDKSGLPSDRFSAERTGGSVSTLTIQRTQQEDSAVYLCASSQDPYYGYTFGSGTRLTVV.